This T cell receptor beta chain was captured in a study of T cell responses to AZD1222 COVID-19 vaccine. V was pared by 6 bases and J by 6 bases, with 15 bases between. CDR1 and CDR2 (germline): SNHLY, FYNNEI. The CDR3 is made up of 14 amino acids. TCRdb's table, derived via immunoSEQ multiplex PCR, lists solely in-frame clones and lacks some. The sample consists of about 140,000 clones, about 90% of them appearing once. V usage is TRBV2 and J usage is TRBJ1-5; D is ambiguous. The receptor was derived from an adult who received the AZD1222 COVID-19 vaccine. The sample in question was peripheral blood, obtained 28 days after the second AZD1222 dose. The CDR3, as DNA: TGTGCCAGCAGCGACGTGGTGAGAACTCAGCCCCAGCATTTT. Translated: CASSDVVRTQPQHF.